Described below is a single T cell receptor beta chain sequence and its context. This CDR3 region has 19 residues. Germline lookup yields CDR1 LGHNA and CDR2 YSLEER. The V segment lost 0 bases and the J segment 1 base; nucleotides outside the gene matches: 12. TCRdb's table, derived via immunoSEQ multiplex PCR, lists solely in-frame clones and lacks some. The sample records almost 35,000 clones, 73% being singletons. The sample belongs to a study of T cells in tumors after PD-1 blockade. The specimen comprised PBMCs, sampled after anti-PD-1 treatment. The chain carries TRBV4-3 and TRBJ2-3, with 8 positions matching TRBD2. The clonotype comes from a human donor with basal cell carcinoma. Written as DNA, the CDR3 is TGCGCCAGCAGCCAAGATTATGACGGGAGGGGTACCGGCACAGATACGCAGTATTTT. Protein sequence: CASSQDYDGRGTGTDTQYF.